This is a list of T cell receptor beta chains from one sample in a study of blood T cell repertoires in COVID-19. The protocol was immunoSEQ multiplex PCR, while the TCRdb copy is restricted to in-frame clones and leaves out a portion. This table has around 300,000 clones, about 85% appearing once. The sequenced material came from peripheral blood. These receptors all stem from a woman aged 45 to 65 with active or convalescent COVID-19. CDR3s include the opening cysteine and the closing phenylalanine or tryptophan. D genes are given only for firm matches. Clone size is not always given. Where it is, it says once, few, many or a class for expanded clones.

clone_size: NA; d_call: NA; v_call: TRBV10-2; j_call: TRBJ1-2; cdr3_nt: TGCGCCAGCAGTGGGTCTCCCGGGACACTAAACGGCTACACCTTC; cdr3_aa: CASSGSPGTLNGYTF
clone_size: NA; d_call: NA; v_call: TRBV30; j_call: TRBJ1-2; cdr3_nt: TGTGCCTGGAGCTACTCAGGGGCAGGGGACTATGGCTACACCTTC; cdr3_aa: CAWSYSGAGDYGYTF
clone_size: NA; d_call: TRBD1; v_call: TRBV28; j_call: TRBJ2-1; cdr3_nt: TGTGCCAGCAGGGCCCAGGGGGCGTCCAACTACAATGAGCAGTTCTTC; cdr3_aa: CASRAQGASNYNEQFF
clone_size: NA; d_call: NA; v_call: TRBV4-1; j_call: TRBJ2-1; cdr3_nt: TGCGCCAGCAGCCCTCGACTGGGTAGCGGAAGGCCCAATGAGCAGTTCTTC; cdr3_aa: CASSPRLGSGRPNEQFF
clone_size: NA; d_call: NA; v_call: TRBV11-2; j_call: TRBJ2-7; cdr3_nt: TGTGCCAGCAGCATTCTCGGGACTCAGACTTTCTACGAGCAGTACTTC; cdr3_aa: CASSILGTQTFYEQYF
clone_size: NA; d_call: NA; v_call: TRBV10-3; j_call: TRBJ1-1; cdr3_nt: TGTGCCATCGGGGCAGGGGTGAACACTGAAGCTTTCTTT; cdr3_aa: CAIGAGVNTEAFF
clone_size: NA; d_call: TRBD2; v_call: TRBV6-2/TRBV6-3; j_call: TRBJ2-1; cdr3_nt: TGTGCCAGCAGTCCGACACTAGCGGGAGTAAGGGACAATGAGCAGTTCTTC; cdr3_aa: CASSPTLAGVRDNEQFF
clone_size: once; d_call: NA; v_call: TRBV7-2; j_call: TRBJ2-3; cdr3_nt: TGTGCCAGCAGCTTGGCGGCCTTGGCCGGAGATACGCAGTATTTT; cdr3_aa: CASSLAALAGDTQYF
clone_size: NA; d_call: NA; v_call: TRBV27; j_call: TRBJ1-1; cdr3_nt: TGTGCCAGCAGTTTACGGCAAAGCAGGACTGAAGCTTTCTTT; cdr3_aa: CASSLRQSRTEAFF
clone_size: NA; d_call: NA; v_call: TRBV6-5; j_call: TRBJ1-5; cdr3_nt: TGTGCCAGCAGTCGACGGCAGGGGAACAATCAGCCCCAGCATTTT; cdr3_aa: CASSRRQGNNQPQHF
clone_size: once; d_call: NA; v_call: TRBV6-5; j_call: TRBJ1-5; cdr3_nt: TGTGCCAGCAGCATCACACCTTATCAGCCCCAGCATTTT; cdr3_aa: CASSITPYQPQHF
clone_size: NA; d_call: TRBD1; v_call: TRBV5-3; j_call: TRBJ1-1; cdr3_nt: TGTGCCAGAAGCGGAAGGACAGGGGAGGGCCCTGAAGCTTTCTTT; cdr3_aa: CARSGRTGEGPEAFF
clone_size: few; d_call: NA; v_call: TRBV6-5; j_call: TRBJ1-1; cdr3_nt: TGTGCCAGCAGTCCCGAGGCAGGGATGAACACTGAAGCTTTCTTT; cdr3_aa: CASSPEAGMNTEAFF
clone_size: NA; d_call: TRBD1; v_call: TRBV14; j_call: TRBJ1-1; cdr3_nt: TGTGCCAGCAGCCTGAGGACAGGGAGGAACACTGAAGCTTTCTTT; cdr3_aa: CASSLRTGRNTEAFF
clone_size: NA; d_call: NA; v_call: TRBV12-3/TRBV12-4; j_call: TRBJ1-1; cdr3_nt: TGTGCCAGCAGTTTAGGCAGTGAAGCTTTCTTT; cdr3_aa: CASSLGSEAFF
clone_size: NA; d_call: NA; v_call: TRBV7-9; j_call: TRBJ2-3; cdr3_nt: TGTGCCAGCAGCGCGACAGCCCCCACAGATACGCAGTATTTT; cdr3_aa: CASSATAPTDTQYF
clone_size: NA; d_call: NA; v_call: TRBV28; j_call: TRBJ1-1; cdr3_nt: TGTGCCAGCAGTGGAGGGGTCTTACACACTGAAGCTTTCTTT; cdr3_aa: CASSGGVLHTEAFF
clone_size: NA; d_call: TRBD2; v_call: TRBV6-5; j_call: TRBJ2-7; cdr3_nt: TGTGCCAGCAGTAGAGCGGGAGGGCCCTCCGACGAGCAGTACTTC; cdr3_aa: CASSRAGGPSDEQYF
clone_size: NA; d_call: TRBD1; v_call: TRBV7-9; j_call: TRBJ2-2; cdr3_nt: TGTGCCAGCAGCAGCACCGACAGGGGAGATACCGGGGAGCTGTTTTTT; cdr3_aa: CASSSTDRGDTGELFF
clone_size: NA; d_call: TRBD1; v_call: TRBV4-1; j_call: TRBJ2-1; cdr3_nt: TGCGCCAGCAGCCCCAAGGTAGACACAGGGGGAACCTTTGCGTGGGAGCAGTTCTTC; cdr3_aa: CASSPKVDTGGTFAWEQFF
clone_size: NA; d_call: NA; v_call: TRBV5-6; j_call: TRBJ2-1; cdr3_nt: TGTGCCAGCAGCCTCCTACCGTCGGGGAATGAGCAGTTCTTC; cdr3_aa: CASSLLPSGNEQFF
clone_size: NA; d_call: TRBD1; v_call: TRBV15; j_call: TRBJ1-1; cdr3_nt: TGTGCCACCAGCAGCTCATCAGGGGGCAAGAACACTGAAGCTTTCTTT; cdr3_aa: CATSSSSGGKNTEAFF
clone_size: NA; d_call: NA; v_call: TRBV30; j_call: TRBJ1-5; cdr3_nt: TGTGCCTGGAGTGTACTGGAGGGTCGGGTTAGCAATCAGCCCCAGCATTTT; cdr3_aa: CAWSVLEGRVSNQPQHF
clone_size: NA; d_call: TRBD1; v_call: TRBV25-1; j_call: TRBJ1-4; cdr3_nt: TGTGCCAGCAGTGCCCAGGGGGGCCAGCGAGAAAAACTGTTTTTT; cdr3_aa: CASSAQGGQREKLFF
clone_size: NA; d_call: NA; v_call: TRBV30; j_call: TRBJ2-5; cdr3_nt: TGTGCCTGGGGGGTTGGAGGGGCCGAGACCCAGTACTTC; cdr3_aa: CAWGVGGAETQYF
clone_size: NA; d_call: NA; v_call: TRBV5-1; j_call: TRBJ2-2; cdr3_nt: TGCGCCAGCAGCTTGATCGGCACCGGGGAGCTGTTTTTT; cdr3_aa: CASSLIGTGELFF
clone_size: NA; d_call: NA; v_call: TRBV5-1; j_call: TRBJ2-5; cdr3_nt: TGCGCCAGCAGCTTGTTTTTGTCGCGGGTTGAAGAGACCCAGTACTTC; cdr3_aa: CASSLFLSRVEETQYF
clone_size: NA; d_call: TRBD2; v_call: TRBV25-1; j_call: TRBJ2-5; cdr3_nt: TGTGCCAGCAGTGAAAAGGGGACTACCGAAGAGACCCAGTACTTC; cdr3_aa: CASSEKGTTEETQYF
clone_size: NA; d_call: NA; v_call: TRBV4-2; j_call: TRBJ2-2; cdr3_nt: TGTGCCAGCAGCCAATCGTCAGGCGACACCGGGGAGCTGTTTTTT; cdr3_aa: CASSQSSGDTGELFF
clone_size: once; d_call: TRBD1; v_call: TRBV13; j_call: TRBJ1-2; cdr3_nt: TGTGCCAGCAGCACGACTCAGGGGGCCTATGGCTACACCTTC; cdr3_aa: CASSTTQGAYGYTF
clone_size: NA; d_call: TRBD1; v_call: TRBV2; j_call: TRBJ2-7; cdr3_nt: TGTGCCAGCAGTGAAGCAGCAGGGGGCTACGAGCAGTACTTC; cdr3_aa: CASSEAAGGYEQYF
clone_size: NA; d_call: NA; v_call: TRBV2; j_call: TRBJ2-7; cdr3_nt: TGTGCCAGCAGTGAGTCCCTCTACGAGCAGTACTTC; cdr3_aa: CASSESLYEQYF
clone_size: NA; d_call: TRBD1; v_call: TRBV29-1; j_call: TRBJ1-2; cdr3_nt: TGCAGCGTTGTGGTGGCGGCGGGACAGGGGAGGGGCTACACCTTC; cdr3_aa: CSVVVAAGQGRGYTF
clone_size: many; d_call: TRBD1; v_call: TRBV5-1; j_call: TRBJ1-2; cdr3_nt: TGCGCCAGCAGCACTATCCCGGGACAGGGGAATGGCTACACCTTC; cdr3_aa: CASSTIPGQGNGYTF
clone_size: NA; d_call: TRBD2; v_call: TRBV11-2; j_call: TRBJ2-5; cdr3_nt: TGTGCCAGCAGCTCGTTAGCGGGGCCCCGGTTGACCCAGTACTTC; cdr3_aa: CASSSLAGPRLTQYF
clone_size: NA; d_call: NA; v_call: TRBV5-1; j_call: TRBJ2-6; cdr3_nt: TGCGCCAGCAGCTTGGGCGGTGTGACCTTCTCTGGGGCCAACGTCCTGACTTTC; cdr3_aa: CASSLGGVTFSGANVLTF
clone_size: NA; d_call: TRBD2; v_call: TRBV30; j_call: TRBJ2-2; cdr3_nt: TGTGCCTGGAGTCGTACGGGGCTAGCGGGAGGGCCGATGGACGGGGAGCTGTTTTTT; cdr3_aa: CAWSRTGLAGGPMDGELFF
clone_size: once; d_call: NA; v_call: TRBV6-2/TRBV6-3; j_call: TRBJ2-7; cdr3_nt: TGTGCCAGCGGCCCTGGGCTGACGGTGAGGTACTTC; cdr3_aa: CASGPGLTVRYF
clone_size: NA; d_call: TRBD1; v_call: TRBV5-4; j_call: TRBJ2-2; cdr3_nt: TGTGCCAGCAGCCCCGACAGGGCTCGGTCGAACACCGGGGAGCTGTTTTTT; cdr3_aa: CASSPDRARSNTGELFF
clone_size: once; d_call: TRBD1; v_call: TRBV7-9; j_call: TRBJ2-7; cdr3_nt: TGTGCCAGCAGCTCACTACGGGACAGACCTGGGGACGAGCAGTACTTC; cdr3_aa: CASSSLRDRPGDEQYF
clone_size: NA; d_call: TRBD1; v_call: TRBV7-9; j_call: TRBJ1-6; cdr3_nt: TGTGCCAGCAGCTCGGGGACAGGATCGCCTAGTTCACCCCTCCACTTT; cdr3_aa: CASSSGTGSPSSPLHF